This T cell receptor beta chain was recorded in a study of OX40 agonist ivuxolimab in advanced cancers. Study-level points and caveats: Among the nonresponders, some also had low normalized T-cell clonal expansion. The work left the antigen specificity of expanded peripheral T cells undetermined.

V was shortened by 3 bases and J by 6 bases, with 14 bases between the two germline ends. Germline V lookup: CDR1 SQVTM, CDR2 ANQGSEA. The CDR3 contains 14 residues. TCRdb's copy holds only in-frame clones and misses some; the assay was immunoSEQ multiplex PCR. In the table there are about 26,000 clones, roughly 89% of which are singletons. A note on this clone: Its antigen is still unknown.

The receptor was isolated from an adult with an advanced solid tumor such as melanoma, head and neck, liver or kidney cancer. This rearrangement joins TRBV29-1 to TRBJ2-2; perhaps TRBD1 as D (6 bases). The material sequenced was CD4+ or CD8+ T cells sorted from blood, taken in a trial of the OX40 agonist ivuxolimab. The CDR3: CSVETPDRPGELFF. CDR3 in DNA: TGCAGCGTTGAGACCCCGGACAGACCCGGGGAGCTGTTTTTT.